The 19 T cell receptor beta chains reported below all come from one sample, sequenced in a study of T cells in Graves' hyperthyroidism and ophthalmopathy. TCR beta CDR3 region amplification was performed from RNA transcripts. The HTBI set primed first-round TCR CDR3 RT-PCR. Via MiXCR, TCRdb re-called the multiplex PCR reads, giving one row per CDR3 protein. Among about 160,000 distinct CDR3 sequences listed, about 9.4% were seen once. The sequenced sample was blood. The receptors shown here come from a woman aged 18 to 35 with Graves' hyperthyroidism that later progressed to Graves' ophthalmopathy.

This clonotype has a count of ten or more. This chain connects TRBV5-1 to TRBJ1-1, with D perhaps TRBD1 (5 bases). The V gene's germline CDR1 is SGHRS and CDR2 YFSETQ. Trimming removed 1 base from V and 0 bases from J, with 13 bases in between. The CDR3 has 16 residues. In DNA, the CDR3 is TGCGCCAGCAGCTTGTATGGGGGTGGAATGAACACTGAAGCTTTCTTT. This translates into CASSLYGGGMNTEAFF.

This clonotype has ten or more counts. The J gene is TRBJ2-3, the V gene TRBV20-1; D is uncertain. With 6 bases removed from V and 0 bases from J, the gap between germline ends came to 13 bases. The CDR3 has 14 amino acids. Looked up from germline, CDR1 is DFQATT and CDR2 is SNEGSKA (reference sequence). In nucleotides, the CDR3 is TGCAGTGCCCTACTATATACTAGCACAGATACGCAGTATTTT. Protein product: CSALLYTSTDTQYF.

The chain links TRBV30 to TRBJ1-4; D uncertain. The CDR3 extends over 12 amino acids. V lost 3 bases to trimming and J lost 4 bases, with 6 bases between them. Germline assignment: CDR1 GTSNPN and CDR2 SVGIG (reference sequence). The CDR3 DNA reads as TGTGCCTGGAGCCGAAATAATGAAAAACTGTTTTTT. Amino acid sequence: CAWSRNNEKLFF.

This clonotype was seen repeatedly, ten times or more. The CDR3 is CASSPHRGNTEAFF. CDR3 in DNA: TGTGCCAGTAGTCCCCATCGGGGGAACACTGAAGCTTTCTTT. This rearrangement joins TRBV19 to TRBJ1-1; no clear D gene. CDR1 LNHDA and CDR2 SQIVND come from the germline V gene (reference sequence). This CDR3 spans 14 amino acids. Trimming cost V 5 bases and J 1 base, with 11 bases left between them.

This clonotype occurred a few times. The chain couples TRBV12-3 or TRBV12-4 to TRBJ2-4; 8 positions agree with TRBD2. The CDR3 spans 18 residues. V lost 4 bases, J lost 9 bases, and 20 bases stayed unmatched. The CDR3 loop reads CASSSRRGGVGGASIQYF. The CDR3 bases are TGTGCCAGCAGTTCCAGGCGCGGCGGGGTCGGGGGGGCAAGCATTCAGTACTTC.

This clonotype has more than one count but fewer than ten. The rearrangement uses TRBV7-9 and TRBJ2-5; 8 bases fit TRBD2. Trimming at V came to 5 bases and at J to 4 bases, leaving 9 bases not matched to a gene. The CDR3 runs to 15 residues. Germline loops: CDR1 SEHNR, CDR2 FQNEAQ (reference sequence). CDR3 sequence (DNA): TGTGCCAGCAGCCAAAACGGGAGGGGTTTAGAGACCCAGTACTTC. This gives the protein CASSQNGRGLETQYF.

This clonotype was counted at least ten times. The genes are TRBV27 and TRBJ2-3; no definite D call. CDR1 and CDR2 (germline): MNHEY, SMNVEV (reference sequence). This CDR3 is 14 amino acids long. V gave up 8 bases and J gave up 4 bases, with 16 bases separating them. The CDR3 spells CASRPRPVSDTQYF. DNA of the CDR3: TGTGCCAGCCGTCCGCGGCCCGTCTCAGATACGCAGTATTTT.

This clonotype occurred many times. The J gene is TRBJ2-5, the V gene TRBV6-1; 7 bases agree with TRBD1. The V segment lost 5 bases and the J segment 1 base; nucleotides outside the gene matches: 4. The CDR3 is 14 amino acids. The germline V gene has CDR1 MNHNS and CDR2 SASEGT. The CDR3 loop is CASSYRDSQETQYF. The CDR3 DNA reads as TGTGCCAGCAGTTACAGGGACAGCCAAGAGACCCAGTACTTC.

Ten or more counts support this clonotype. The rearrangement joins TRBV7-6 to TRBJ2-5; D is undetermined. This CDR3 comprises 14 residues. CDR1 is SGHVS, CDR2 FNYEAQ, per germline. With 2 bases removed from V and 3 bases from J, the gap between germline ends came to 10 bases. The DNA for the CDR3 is TGTGCCAGCAGCTTATTTGGAACAGAAGAGACCCAGTACTTC. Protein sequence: CASSLFGTEETQYF.

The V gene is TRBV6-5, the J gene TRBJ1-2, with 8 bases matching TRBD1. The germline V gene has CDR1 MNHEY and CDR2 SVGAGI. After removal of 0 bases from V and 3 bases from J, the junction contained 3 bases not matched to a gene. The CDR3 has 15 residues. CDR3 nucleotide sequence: TGTGCCAGCAGTTACTCCGGACAGGGCGACTATGGCTACACCTTC. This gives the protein CASSYSGQGDYGYTF.

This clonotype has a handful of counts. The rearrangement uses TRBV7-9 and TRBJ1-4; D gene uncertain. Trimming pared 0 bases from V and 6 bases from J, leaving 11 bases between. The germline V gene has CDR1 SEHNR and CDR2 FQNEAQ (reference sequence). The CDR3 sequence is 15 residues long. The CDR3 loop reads CASSLATTGDEKLFF. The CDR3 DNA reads TGTGCCAGCAGCTTAGCTACAACCGGGGATGAAAAACTGTTTTTT.

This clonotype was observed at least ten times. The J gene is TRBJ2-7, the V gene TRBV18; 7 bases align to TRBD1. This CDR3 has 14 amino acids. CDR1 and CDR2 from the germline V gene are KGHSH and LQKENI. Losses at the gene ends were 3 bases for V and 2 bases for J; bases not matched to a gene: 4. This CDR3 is CASSPLDRPYEQYF. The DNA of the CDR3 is TGTGCCAGCTCACCTCTGGACAGGCCCTACGAGCAGTACTTC.

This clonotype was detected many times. The CDR3 loop reads CASSRGQSFNEKLFF. Written as DNA, the CDR3 is TGTGCCAGCAGCCGAGGACAGTCATTCAATGAAAAACTGTTTTTT. This rearrangement joins TRBV7-9 to TRBJ1-4, with a tentative D call TRBD1 (6 bases). The CDR3 extends over 15 amino acids. The germline V gene has CDR1 SEHNR and CDR2 FQNEAQ (reference sequence). V was pared by 5 bases and J by 5 bases, with 15 bases between.

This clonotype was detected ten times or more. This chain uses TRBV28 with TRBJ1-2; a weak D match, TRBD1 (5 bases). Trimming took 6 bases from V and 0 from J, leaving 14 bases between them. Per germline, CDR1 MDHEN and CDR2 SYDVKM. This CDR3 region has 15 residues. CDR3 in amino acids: CASRFRGVSNYGYTF. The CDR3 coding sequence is TGTGCCAGCAGATTCCGGGGGGTATCTAACTATGGCTACACCTTC.

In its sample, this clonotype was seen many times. The CDR3 DNA reads as TGCAGTGCTAGACTCGCGGGACATAATGAGCAGTTCTTC. This codes for CSARLAGHNEQFF. J is TRBJ2-1 and V is TRBV20-1; D might be TRBD1 or TRBD2, each matching 6 bases. V was cut by 2 bases and J by 7 bases, with 12 bases left in between. The CDR3 sequence is 13 residues long. Germline V gene sequence: CDR1 DFQATT, CDR2 SNEGSKA (reference sequence).

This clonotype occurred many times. The CDR3 loop is CASSQRGTNSYEQYF. The DNA of the CDR3 is TGTGCCAGCAGTCAACGGGGGACTAACTCCTACGAGCAGTACTTC. V is TRBV6-1 and J is TRBJ2-7; 7 nucleotides agree with TRBD2. Trimming took 5 bases from V and 0 from J; bases not matched to a gene: 7. Germline CDR1 reads MNHNS; CDR2 reads SASEGT. This CDR3 spans 15 amino acids.

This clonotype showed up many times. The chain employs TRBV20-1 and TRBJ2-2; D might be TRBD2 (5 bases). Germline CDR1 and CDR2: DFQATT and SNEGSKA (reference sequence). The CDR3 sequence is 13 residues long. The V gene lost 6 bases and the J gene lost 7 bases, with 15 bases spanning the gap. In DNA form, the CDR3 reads TGCAGTGCCACGATTGATAGCGACGGGGAGCTGTTTTTT. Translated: CSATIDSDGELFF.

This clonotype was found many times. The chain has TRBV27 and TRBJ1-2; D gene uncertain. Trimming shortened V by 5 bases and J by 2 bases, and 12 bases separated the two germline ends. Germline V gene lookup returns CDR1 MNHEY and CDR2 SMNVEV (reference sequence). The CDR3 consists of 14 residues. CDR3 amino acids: CASSPDGSNYGYTF. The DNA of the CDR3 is TGTGCCAGCAGTCCGGACGGAAGCAACTATGGCTACACCTTC.

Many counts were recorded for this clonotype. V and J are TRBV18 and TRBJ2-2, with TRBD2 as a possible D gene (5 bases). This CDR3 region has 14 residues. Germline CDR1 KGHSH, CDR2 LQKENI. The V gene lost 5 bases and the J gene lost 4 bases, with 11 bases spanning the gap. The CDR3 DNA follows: TGTGCCAGCTCAGCCGGACTGTCCACCGGGGAGCTGTTTTTT. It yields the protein CASSAGLSTGELFF.